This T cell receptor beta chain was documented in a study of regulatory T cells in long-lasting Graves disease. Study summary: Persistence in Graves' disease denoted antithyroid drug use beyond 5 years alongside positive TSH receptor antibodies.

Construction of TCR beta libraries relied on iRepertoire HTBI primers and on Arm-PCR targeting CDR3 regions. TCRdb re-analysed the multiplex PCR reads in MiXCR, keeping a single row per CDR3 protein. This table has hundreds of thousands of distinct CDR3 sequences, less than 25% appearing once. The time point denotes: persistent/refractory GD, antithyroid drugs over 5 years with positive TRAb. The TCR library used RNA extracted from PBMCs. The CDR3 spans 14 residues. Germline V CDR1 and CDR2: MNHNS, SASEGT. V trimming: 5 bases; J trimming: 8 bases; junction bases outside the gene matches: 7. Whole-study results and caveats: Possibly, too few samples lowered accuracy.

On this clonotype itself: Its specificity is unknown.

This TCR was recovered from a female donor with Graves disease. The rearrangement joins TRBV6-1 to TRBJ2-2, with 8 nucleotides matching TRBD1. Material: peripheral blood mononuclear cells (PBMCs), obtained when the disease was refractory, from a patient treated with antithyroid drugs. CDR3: CASSLTGGLGELFF. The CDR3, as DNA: TGTGCCAGCAGTCTAACAGGGGGGTTAGGGGAGCTGTTTTTT.